This T cell receptor beta chain was documented in a study of blood T cell repertoires in COVID-19. Study details: The cDNA or gDNA used as material had been derived from T cells, B-cell-depleted T cells, or PBMCs.

Some clones are missing from TCRdb's copy, which holds only in-frame ones; the method was immunoSEQ multiplex PCR. The repertoire holds about 97,000 clones, with 90% as singletons. V dropped 4 bases and J dropped 5; count of bases not matched to a gene: 3. The germline V gene has CDR1 MGHRA and CDR2 YSYEKL. CDR3 length: 14 amino acids. The TCR comes from a man between 60 and 70 years old with acute or convalescent COVID-19. Sequenced: peripheral blood. V and J are TRBV4-1 and TRBJ1-5; 9 bases agree with TRBD1. The CDR3 spells CASSPGQGYQPQHF. The CDR3 DNA is TGCGCCAGCAGCCCAGGACAGGGGTATCAGCCCCAGCATTTT.